This entry describes one T cell receptor beta chain. Its target is not known. The germline V gene encodes CDR1 SNHLY and CDR2 FYNNEI. V was shortened by 5 bases and J by 2 bases, with 8 bases between the two germline ends. The CDR3 contains 13 residues. This entry comes from a study of PD-1 blockade in classical Hodgkin lymphoma. Findings of the study overall: Patients starting nivolumab under 1 year after ASCT were excluded. Healthy donors were reported to have higher baseline TCR diversity than newly diagnosed patients.

All patients experienced relapse after autologous stem cell transplantation, and brentuximab vedotin exposure was variable. Clones were read by immunoSEQ multiplex PCR, and TCRdb kept only the in-frame ones, dropping some. The sample records around 150,000 clones, approximately 80% being singletons. The sequencing used peripheral blood mononuclear cells (PBMCs), collected before the second cycle of nivolumab. The rearrangement joins TRBV2 to TRBJ2-3; no firm D call. The TCR comes from a human donor with classical Hodgkin lymphoma. CDR3 sequence (DNA): TGTGCCAGCAGTTCTCAGCCCACAGATACGCAGTATTTT. Residues: CASSSQPTDTQYF.